Each of the 10 T cell receptor beta chains below was sequenced from the same sample in a study of regulatory T cells in long-lasting Graves disease (dated by TCRdb to about 2021). The library was prepared using multiplex PCR. Sequencer: Illumina HiSeq 4000. iRepertoire HTBI primers and Arm-PCR amplification of CDR3 regions were used to construct TCR beta libraries. TCRdb trimmed the raw reads at Q25, called clones with MiXCR and kept productive beta chains. A single entry per CDR3 protein holds the most common genes and DNA from its merged rows. Here the sample has around 250,000 distinct CDR3 sequences; around 19% occur a single time. Approximately 15% of the sample goes to the ten largest clones. The time point label corresponds to: newly diagnosed GD, antithyroid drugs for less than 3 months. RNA was extracted from PBMCs in TRIzol for both TCR sequencing and RNA sequencing. The data also belong to a second study, concerning T cells in Graves' hyperthyroidism and ophthalmopathy.

The sequenced sample was peripheral blood mononuclear cells (PBMCs), obtained at new diagnosis, from a patient treated with antithyroid drugs. These receptors were taken from a woman in her thirties with Graves disease. Donor details come from another sample of the same person, matched by shared clones.

This clonotype was seen ten or more times. The chain recombines TRBV27 with TRBJ1-5, with TRBD1 as a possible D gene (5 bases). Germline V gene data show CDR1 as MNHEY and CDR2 as SMNVEV (reference sequence). V was trimmed by 5 bases and J by 3 bases, leaving 14 bases between them. This CDR3 is 15 amino acids long. The CDR3 sequence: CASSPRWGTNQPQHF. CDR3 bases: TGTGCCAGCAGTCCCCGCTGGGGGACCAATCAGCCCCAGCATTTT.

This clonotype was seen many times. V gene TRBV19 combines with J gene TRBJ2-5; 10 nucleotides match TRBD1. Trimming cost V 4 bases and J 0 bases; bases outside gene matches: 5. CDR3 length: 16 residues. In germline, CDR1 is LNHDA, CDR2 SQIVND (reference sequence). For the CDR3, the DNA is TGTGCCAGTAGTAGCCGGACAGGGGGATACCAAGAGACCCAGTACTTC. It encodes CASSSRTGGYQETQYF.

Only a few counts were recorded for this clonotype. The likely explanation is a read error, given a far larger clone one base away. The J gene is TRBJ2-5, the V gene TRBV4-2; D could derive from TRBD1 or TRBD2 (5 bases each). The CDR3 contains 13 residues. Germline CDR1 and CDR2: LGHNA and YNFKEQ. V shed 4 bases and J shed 2 bases, with 8 bases lying between them. The CDR3 DNA reads as TGTGCCAGCAGCCGGGGACCTCAAGAGACCCAGTACTTC. Protein: CASSRGPQETQYF.

This clonotype was seen ten or more times. The J gene is TRBJ1-1, the V gene TRBV7-8; a weak D match, TRBD1 (5 bases). The V end lost 2 bases, the J end lost 4 bases, and 14 bases lay between the germline ends. The CDR3 is made up of 15 amino acids. CDR1 is SGHVS, CDR2 FQNEAQ, per germline. DNA of the CDR3: TGTGCCAGCAGCTTACGTCTCGGGGCAAGCACTGAAGCTTTCTTT. It translates to CASSLRLGASTEAFF.

A note on this clonotype: Since a much larger clone is just one base distant, this may be a read error. The chain recombines TRBV4-2 with TRBJ1-4; D remains unclear. This CDR3 comprises 13 residues. Germline CDR1 LGHNA, CDR2 YNFKEQ. V gave up 4 bases and J gave up 8 bases, with 11 bases separating them. The CDR3 nucleotides read TGTGCCAGCAGCCGAGAATCGTGGGAAAAACTGTTTTTT. This translates into CASSRESWEKLFF.

This clonotype was counted between two and nine times. The chain's CDR3 is CASSQEPGQGTGNTIYF. The CDR3 DNA reads as TGCGCCAGCAGCCAAGAGCCAGGACAGGGTACTGGAAACACCATATATTTT. The rearrangement links TRBV4-1 to TRBJ1-3, with 8 bases aligning to TRBD1. J was trimmed by 2 bases and V by 0 bases; bases with no gene match: 6. The CDR3 spans 17 residues. Germline V CDR1 and CDR2: MGHRA, YSYEKL.

This clonotype was seen a handful of times. A much larger clone sits a single nucleotide away, making a read error possible. The rearrangement joins TRBV20-1 to TRBJ2-1; D is uncertain. The better agreement between TRBJ2-5 and the DNA end casts doubt on the J call. The CDR3 covers 13 residues. CDR1 and CDR2 from the germline V gene are DFQATT and SNEGSKA (reference sequence). The CDR3 nucleotides read TGCAGTGCTGGAGATCCAGCTTGGGAGACCCAGTACTTC. Protein sequence: CSAGDPAWETQYF.

This clonotype showed up many times. The rearrangement joins TRBV11-2 to TRBJ1-4; 12 bases line up with TRBD1. There are 17 residues in the CDR3. The V segment lost 5 bases and the J segment 3 bases; nucleotides outside the gene matches: 7. Germline CDR1 reads SGHAT; CDR2 reads FQNNGV. In nucleotides, the CDR3 is TGTGCCAGCAGCCCTGGGACAGGGGGCTTGGCTAATGAAAAACTGTTTTTT. Translated, it gives CASSPGTGGLANEKLFF.

This clonotype has at least ten counts. The CDR3 DNA reads as TGTGCCAGCAGCCAGGACACCCCCCTGTCCTACGAGCAGTACTTC. Translation: CASSQDTPLSYEQYF. This chain joins TRBV6-1 and TRBJ2-7; weak D call: TRBD1 (5 bases). CDR1 is MNHNS, CDR2 SASEGT, per germline. CDR3 length equals 15 residues. The V end was cut by 6 bases, the J end by 1 base, with 16 bases between.

The rearrangement uses TRBV5-5 and TRBJ2-5; no clear D gene. Germline values: CDR1 SGHKS, CDR2 YYEKEE (reference sequence). The CDR3 sequence is 15 residues long. V was trimmed by 0 bases and J by 1 base, leaving 10 bases between them. This chain's CDR3 is CASSLVPTVQETQYF. For the CDR3, the DNA is TGTGCCAGCAGCTTGGTTCCCACTGTCCAAGAGACCCAGTACTTC.